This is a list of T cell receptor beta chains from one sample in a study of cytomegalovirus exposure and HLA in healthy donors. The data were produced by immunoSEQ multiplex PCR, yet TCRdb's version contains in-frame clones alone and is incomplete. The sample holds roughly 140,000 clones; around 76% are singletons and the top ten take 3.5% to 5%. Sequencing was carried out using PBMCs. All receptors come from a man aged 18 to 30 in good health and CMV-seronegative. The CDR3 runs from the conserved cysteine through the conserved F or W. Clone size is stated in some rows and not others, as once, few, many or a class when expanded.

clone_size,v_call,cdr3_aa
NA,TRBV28,CASSVIRVNTEAFF
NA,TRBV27,CASSLRTPNTEAFF
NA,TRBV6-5,CASMRSEDSPLHF
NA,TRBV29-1,CSALTVPGNEQYF
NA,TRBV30,CAWGPGLAGRMSNEQYF
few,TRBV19,CASSLPGHGSRTEAFF
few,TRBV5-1,CASSSLYGNEQFF
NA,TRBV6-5,CASSYAGQTGNTIYF
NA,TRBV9,CASSTQGLIVYNEQFF
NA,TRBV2,CASSDPSRGTTKETQYF
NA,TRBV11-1,CASSLLRGNEQYF
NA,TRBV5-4,CASSSLMDRGLETQYF
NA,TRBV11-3,CASSGTSGSINTGELFF
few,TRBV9,CASSVEGLMQGSYTF
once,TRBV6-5,CASSYRGDSPLHF
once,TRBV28,CASRGGGRSNQPQHF
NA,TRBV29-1,CSVEGASGGNEQYF
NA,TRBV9,CASSAGTTNTGELFF
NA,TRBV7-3,CASSSGQGVNEQFF
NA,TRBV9,CASSQDPGQHQFF
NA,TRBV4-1,CASSQVQGKTEAFF
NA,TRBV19,CASRPQGSTNEKLFF
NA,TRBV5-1,CASSSTLAGGEQFF
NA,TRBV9,CASSVSVGANTEAFF
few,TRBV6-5,CASSYLSGQRGNEQFF
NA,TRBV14,CASSPQGQGAYEQYF
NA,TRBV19,CASSIHGESGRTEQYF
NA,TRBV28,CASSAGGRTNQPQHF
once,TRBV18,CASGARIMQGLNEQFF
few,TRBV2,CASSPLGDRGKQNIQYF
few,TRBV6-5,CASSYSSQGLRDEQYF
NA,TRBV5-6,CASSVPGDGYTF
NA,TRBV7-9,CASRDLAGSSYEQYF
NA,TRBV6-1,CASSARGGDGQDWTRYEQYF
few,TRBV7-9,CASSSRDRALEAFF
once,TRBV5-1,CASSLASGGAPETQYF
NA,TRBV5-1,CASSLESGNQPQHF
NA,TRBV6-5,CASSYSGGDTQYF
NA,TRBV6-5,CASSYSLDRGPDEQYF
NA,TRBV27,CASSSTSGMSNEQFF
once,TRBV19,CASTQTGGGRDYTF
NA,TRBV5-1,CASSLAVNSGRGETQYF
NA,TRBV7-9,CASSLWGEGYNEQFF
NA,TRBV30,CAWSRQGAGYGYTF
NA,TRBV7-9,CASSAWTGDRVYGYTF
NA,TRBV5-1,CASSVGEGRTEAFF